A single sample gave rise to the 17 T cell receptor beta chains below, sequenced in a study of beta chain features in type 1 diabetes. Findings and caveats of the study: Within each of all four CD4+ subsets, Type 1 diabetes patients had TCRB CDR3s that were moderately but significantly shorter.

Reverse transcription of all isolated RNA meant that expressed TCRB transcripts were sequenced. TCRdb keeps only in-frame clones here, not all; method: immunoSEQ multiplex PCR. Of about 160,000 clones in the sample, 7.8% were seen once. No antigens are known for them. The sequencing sample was made of central memory CD4+ T cells from blood. The receptors shown here come from a woman between 40 and 55 years old with type 1 diabetes.

The rearrangement joins TRBV27 to TRBJ1-1; a weak D match, TRBD1 (5 bases). Germline-derived CDR1 and CDR2 are MNHEY and SMNVEV (reference sequence). Trimming shortened V by 2 bases and J by 9 bases, and 16 bases separated the two germline ends. The CDR3 is made up of 14 amino acids. As DNA, the CDR3 is TGTGCCAGCAGTTTAGACAGAACCATTATCAAAGCTTTCTTT. It is translated as CASSLDRTIIKAFF.

This sequence joins TRBV10-3 and TRBJ2-1; tentatively, D is TRBD2 (5 bases). Trimming took 6 bases from V and 5 from J, leaving 14 bases between them. This CDR3 comprises 14 residues. Germline CDR1 reads ENHRY; CDR2 reads SYGVKD. CDR3 sequence (DNA): TGTGCCATCAGCTATGGCGGGCCGGACAATGAGCAGTTCTTC. The encoded protein is CAISYGGPDNEQFF.

This clone has only a few counts. At the DNA level, this CDR3 is encoded by other sequences in the same sample as well. V usage is TRBV29-1 and J usage is TRBJ2-2; D possibly corresponds to TRBD2 (6 bases). The CDR3 is 13 amino acids. V was trimmed by 6 bases and J by 1 base, leaving 9 bases between them. Germline V gene sequence: CDR1 SQVTM, CDR2 ANQGSEA. CDR3 DNA sequence: TGCAGCGTCCGGCGGGGGAACACCGGGGAGCTGTTTTTT. Translated, it gives CSVRRGNTGELFF.

The chain uses TRBV15 and TRBJ1-6, with 9 bases aligning to TRBD1. The CDR3 is made up of 16 amino acids. The junction had 4 bases not matched to a gene; V was cut back by 0 bases and J by 7 bases. Germline lookup yields CDR1 LNHNV and CDR2 YYDKDF (reference sequence). As DNA, the CDR3 is TGTGCCACCAGCAGAGACCGAGGACAGGGGAATTCACCCCTCCACTTT. Protein sequence: CATSRDRGQGNSPLHF.

In regard to this clone: The sample carries other DNA sequences with the same CDR3. The chain joins TRBV20-1 to TRBJ2-5, with D hard to call. The CDR3 has 11 residues. CDR1 is DFQATT and CDR2 is SNEGSKA in the germline V gene (reference sequence). CDR3 sequence: CSTGSQETQYF. The CDR3 DNA follows: TGCAGCACGGGTTCTCAAGAGACCCAGTACTTC.

This chain uses TRBV5-5 with TRBJ2-7, with a tentative D call TRBD1 (5 bases). This CDR3 is 13 amino acids long. V shed 2 bases and J shed 4 bases, with 10 bases lying between them. Germline V gene sequence: CDR1 SGHKS, CDR2 YYEKEE (reference sequence). CDR3 loop: CASSFGRVYEQYF. The CDR3 nucleotides read TGTGCCAGCAGCTTCGGCAGGGTTTACGAGCAGTACTTC.

The chain combines TRBV6-1 with TRBJ2-1; the D is unclear. This CDR3 is built from 13 residues. Germline CDR1 and CDR2: MNHNS and SASEGT. Trimming shortened V by 3 bases and J by 4 bases, and 7 bases separated the two germline ends. The CDR3 is CASSETLYNEQFF. The DNA for the CDR3 is TGTGCCAGCAGTGAGACTCTTTACAATGAGCAGTTCTTC.

The V call is TRBV28, the J call TRBJ1-2; 8 bases line up with TRBD1. V shed 6 bases, J shed 8 bases, and the junction held 8 bases outside the gene matches. The CDR3 totals 13 residues. Germline V gene sequence: CDR1 MDHEN, CDR2 SYDVKM. The CDR3 protein is CASRSGGREGYTF. In DNA, the CDR3 is TGTGCCAGCAGGTCAGGGGGCAGGGAGGGCTACACCTTC.

J is TRBJ2-1 and V is TRBV29-1, with TRBD2 matching over 14 bases. The CDR3 is 18 residues long. Trimming cost V 0 bases and J 5 bases; bases outside gene matches: 9. Germline-derived CDR1 and CDR2 are SQVTM and ANQGSEA. CDR3 sequence reads: CSVEDIPGTSGGNNEQFF. The DNA of the CDR3 is TGCAGCGTTGAAGATATCCCCGGGACTAGCGGGGGAAACAATGAGCAGTTCTTC.

The chain uses TRBV6-6 and TRBJ1-5; maybe TRBD1 (5 bases). V lost 2 bases, J lost 4 bases, and 12 bases lay in between. The CDR3 sequence is 15 residues long. Germline V CDR1 and CDR2: MNHNY, SVGAGI (reference sequence). The CDR3 loop is CASSYRATENQPQHF. In nucleotides, the CDR3 is TGTGCCAGCAGTTACCGCGCGACAGAGAATCAGCCCCAGCATTTT.

This sequence joins TRBV7-2 and TRBJ2-6, with 11 bases fitting TRBD2. Germline V lookup: CDR1 SGHTA, CDR2 FQGNSA. The J segment lost 4 bases and the V segment lost 5 bases, leaving 4 bases of the junction unmatched. The CDR3 runs 16 residues. The CDR3: CASSHSGRAGANVLTF. The CDR3 bases are TGTGCCAGCAGCCATAGCGGGAGGGCCGGGGCCAACGTCCTGACTTTC.

A few counts support this clone. This chain links TRBV5-1 with TRBJ1-1; 8 positions match TRBD1. Germline V gene lookup returns CDR1 SGHRS and CDR2 YFSETQ. Trimming cost V 4 bases and J 4 bases; bases outside gene matches: 9. The CDR3 is made up of 15 amino acids. The CDR3 DNA follows: TGCGCCAGCAGCGATTACAGGGGGGGCCGCACTGAAGCTTTCTTT. This sequence encodes CASSDYRGGRTEAFF.

J is TRBJ1-2 and V is TRBV29-1, with D perhaps TRBD1 (6 bases). The ends were cut back, 4 bases at V and 7 bases at J, with 10 bases in the middle. CDR1 and CDR2 (germline): SQVTM, ANQGSEA. The CDR3 has 11 residues. CDR3 in amino acids: CSVGQGGGYTF. The CDR3 nucleotides read TGCAGCGTTGGGCAAGGGGGTGGCTACACCTTC.

This chain uses TRBV20-1 with TRBJ2-7, with no clear D. CDR1 is DFQATT and CDR2 is SNEGSKA in the germline V gene (reference sequence). V was trimmed by 3 bases and J by 4 bases, leaving 4 bases between them. This CDR3 comprises 10 residues. CDR3 amino acids: CSASPYEQYF. CDR3 in DNA: TGCAGTGCTAGCCCGTACGAGCAGTACTTC.

The chain couples TRBV25-1 to TRBJ2-3; TRBD2 might be the D (6 bases). CDR1 and CDR2 from the germline V gene are MGHDK and SYGVNS. The CDR3 contains 13 residues. V was clipped by 2 bases and J by 3 bases, with 6 bases between them. CDR3 nucleotide sequence: TGTGCCAGCAGTGAAGGGGGGACAGATACGCAGTATTTT. It encodes CASSEGGTDTQYF.

This rearrangement joins TRBV2 to TRBJ1-2; TRBD1 matches 7 bases. CDR1 and CDR2 from the germline V gene are SNHLY and FYNNEI. This CDR3 comprises 15 residues. Trimming removed 6 bases from V and 3 bases from J; junction bases left unmatched: 10. The chain's CDR3 is CASRMRQGWDYGYTF. CDR3 in DNA: TGTGCCAGCAGGATGCGACAGGGTTGGGACTATGGCTACACCTTC.

The chain uses TRBV4-1 and TRBJ2-1, with 11 bases aligning to TRBD1. The germline CDR1 and CDR2 sequences are MGHRA and YSYEKL. Losses at the gene ends were 1 base for V and 10 bases for J; bases not matched to a gene: 6. The CDR3 covers 15 residues. CDR3 sequence: CASSQGDRGGREQFF. DNA of the CDR3: TGCGCCAGCAGCCAAGGGGACAGGGGGGGGAGAGAGCAGTTCTTC.